Detailed here is one T cell receptor beta chain. This record belongs to a study of blood T cell repertoires in COVID-19. About the study: Researchers got acute and convalescent COVID-19 samples from the United States, Italy and Spain. In each case, the material was cDNA or gDNA derived from T cells, B-cell-depleted T cells, or PBMCs.

The V segment lost 7 bases and the J segment 0 bases; nucleotides outside the gene matches: 6. The CDR3 runs 15 residues. Germline CDR1 is SGHDN and CDR2 is FVKESK. Original processing methods: The authors estimated nucleated cell counts from reference gene primer amplification. Using immunoSEQ multiplex PCR, the repertoire was profiled, and TCRdb retains in-frame clones only, with some absent. V, J and clone size reflect that table, while D and trimming were determined from the DNA. The sample records 35,000 to 40,000 clones, roughly 86% being singletons. The V gene is TRBV14, the J gene TRBJ2-1, with 7 bases matching TRBD2. This receptor was identified in a human donor in a cohort sampled during active COVID-19. Input material: peripheral blood. The CDR3 DNA reads TGTGCCAGCATGAGGCGGGGGAGCTCCTACAATGAGCAGTTCTTC. Its translation: CASMRRGSSYNEQFF.